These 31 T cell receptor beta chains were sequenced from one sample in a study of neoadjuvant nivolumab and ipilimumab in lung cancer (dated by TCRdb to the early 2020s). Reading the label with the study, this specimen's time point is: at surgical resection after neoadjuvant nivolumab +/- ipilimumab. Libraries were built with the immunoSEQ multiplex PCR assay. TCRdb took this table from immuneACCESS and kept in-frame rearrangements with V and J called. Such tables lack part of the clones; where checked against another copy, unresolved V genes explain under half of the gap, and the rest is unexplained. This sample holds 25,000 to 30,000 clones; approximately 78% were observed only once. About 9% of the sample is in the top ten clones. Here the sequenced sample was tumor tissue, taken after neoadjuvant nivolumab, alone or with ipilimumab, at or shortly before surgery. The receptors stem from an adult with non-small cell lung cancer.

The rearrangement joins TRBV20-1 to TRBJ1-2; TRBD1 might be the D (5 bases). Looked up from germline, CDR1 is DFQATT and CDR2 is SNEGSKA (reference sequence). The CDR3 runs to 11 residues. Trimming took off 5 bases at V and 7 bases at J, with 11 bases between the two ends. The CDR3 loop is CSAAQGGGYTF. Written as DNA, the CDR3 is TGCAGTGCTGCTCAGGGTGGTGGCTACACCTTC.

The CDR3 spells CASSLVAQFEQYF. CDR3 DNA sequence: TGTGCCAGCAGCTTAGTAGCACAGTTCGAGCAGTACTTC. V is TRBV11-3 and J is TRBJ2-7; no reliable D call. The CDR3 is 13 residues long. V was clipped by 1 base and J by 6 bases, with 10 bases between them. Germline V gene data show CDR1 as SGHNT and CDR2 as YENEEA.

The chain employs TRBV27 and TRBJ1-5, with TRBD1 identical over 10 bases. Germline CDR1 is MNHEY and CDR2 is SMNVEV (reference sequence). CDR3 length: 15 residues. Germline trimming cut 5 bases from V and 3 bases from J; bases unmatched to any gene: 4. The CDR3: CASSLTGGNNQPQHF. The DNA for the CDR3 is TGTGCCAGCAGTCTGACAGGGGGCAACAATCAGCCCCAGCATTTT.

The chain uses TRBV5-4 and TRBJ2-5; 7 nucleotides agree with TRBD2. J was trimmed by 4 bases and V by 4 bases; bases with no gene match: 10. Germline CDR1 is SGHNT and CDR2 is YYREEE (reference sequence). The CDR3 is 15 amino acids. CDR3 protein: CASSARESGGETQYF. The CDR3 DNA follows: TGTGCCAGCAGCGCGCGGGAGTCGGGGGGAGAGACCCAGTACTTC.

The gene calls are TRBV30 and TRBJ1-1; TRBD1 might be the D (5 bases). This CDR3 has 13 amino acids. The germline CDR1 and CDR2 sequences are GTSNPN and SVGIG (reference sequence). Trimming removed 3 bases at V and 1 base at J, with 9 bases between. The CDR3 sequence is CAWRTGSNTEAFF. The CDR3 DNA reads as TGTGCCTGGAGAACAGGATCGAACACTGAAGCTTTCTTT.

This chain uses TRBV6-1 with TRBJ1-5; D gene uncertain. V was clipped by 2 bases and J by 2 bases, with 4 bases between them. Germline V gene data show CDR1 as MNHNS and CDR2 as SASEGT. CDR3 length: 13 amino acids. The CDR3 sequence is CASSELGNQPQHF. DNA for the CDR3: TGTGCCAGCAGTGAATTGGGCAATCAGCCCCAGCATTTT.

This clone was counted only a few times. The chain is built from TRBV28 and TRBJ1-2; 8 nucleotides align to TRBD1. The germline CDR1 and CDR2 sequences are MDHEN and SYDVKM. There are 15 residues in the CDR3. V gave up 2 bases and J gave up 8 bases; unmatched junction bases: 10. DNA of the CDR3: TGTGCCAGCAGTTTAGGTGGACAGGGAACGGCAGGCTACACCTTC. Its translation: CASSLGGQGTAGYTF.

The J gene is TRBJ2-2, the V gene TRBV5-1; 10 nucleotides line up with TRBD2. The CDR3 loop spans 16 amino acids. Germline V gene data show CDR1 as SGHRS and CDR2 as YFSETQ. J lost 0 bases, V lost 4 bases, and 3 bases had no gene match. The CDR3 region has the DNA TGCGCCAGCAGCCTCACTAGCGGGACGAACACCGGGGAGCTGTTTTTT. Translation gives CASSLTSGTNTGELFF.

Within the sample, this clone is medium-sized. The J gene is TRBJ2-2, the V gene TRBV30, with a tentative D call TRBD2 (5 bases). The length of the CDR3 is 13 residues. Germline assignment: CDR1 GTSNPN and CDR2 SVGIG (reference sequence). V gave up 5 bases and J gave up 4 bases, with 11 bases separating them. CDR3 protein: CAWASRGTGELFF. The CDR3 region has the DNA TGTGCCTGGGCCTCCCGGGGCACCGGGGAGCTGTTTTTT.

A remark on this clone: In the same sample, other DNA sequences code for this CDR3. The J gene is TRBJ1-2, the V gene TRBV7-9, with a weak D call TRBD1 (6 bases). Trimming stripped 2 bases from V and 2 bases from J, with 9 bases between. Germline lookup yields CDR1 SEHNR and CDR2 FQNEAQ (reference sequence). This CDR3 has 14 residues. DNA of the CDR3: TGTGCCAGCAGCTTATCAGGGGCGAACTATGGCTACACCTTC. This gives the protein CASSLSGANYGYTF.

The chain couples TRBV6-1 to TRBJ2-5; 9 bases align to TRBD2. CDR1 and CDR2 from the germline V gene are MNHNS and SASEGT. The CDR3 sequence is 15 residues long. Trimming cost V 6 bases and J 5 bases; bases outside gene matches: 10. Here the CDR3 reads CASSAGTSFLETQYF. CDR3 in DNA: TGTGCCAGCAGCGCCGGGACTAGCTTTTTGGAGACCCAGTACTTC.

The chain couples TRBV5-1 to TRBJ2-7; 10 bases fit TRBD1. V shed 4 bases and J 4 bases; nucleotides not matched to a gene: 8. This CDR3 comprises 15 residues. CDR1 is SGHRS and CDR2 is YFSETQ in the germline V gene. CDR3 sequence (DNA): TGCGCCAGCAGCGCGGGACAGGGGAGGAGATACGAGCAGTACTTC. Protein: CASSAGQGRRYEQYF.

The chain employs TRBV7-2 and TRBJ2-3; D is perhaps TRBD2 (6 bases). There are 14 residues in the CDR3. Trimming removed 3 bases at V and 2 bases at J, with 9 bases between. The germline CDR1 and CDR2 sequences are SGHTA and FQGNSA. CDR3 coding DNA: TGTGCCAGCAGCTTTAGCGGAGACACAGATACGCAGTATTTT. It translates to CASSFSGDTDTQYF.

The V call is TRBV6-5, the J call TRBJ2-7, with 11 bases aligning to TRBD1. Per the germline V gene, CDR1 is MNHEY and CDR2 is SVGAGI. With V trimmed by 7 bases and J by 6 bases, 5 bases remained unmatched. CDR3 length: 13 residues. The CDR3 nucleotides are TGTGCCAGCAACCGGGACAGGGGGAGCGAGCAGTACTTC. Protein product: CASNRDRGSEQYF.

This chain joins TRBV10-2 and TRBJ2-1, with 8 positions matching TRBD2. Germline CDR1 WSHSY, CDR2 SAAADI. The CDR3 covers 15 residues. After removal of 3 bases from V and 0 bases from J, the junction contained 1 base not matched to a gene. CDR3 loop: CASSDGRGSYNEQFF. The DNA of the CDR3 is TGCGCCAGCAGTGACGGGAGGGGCTCCTACAATGAGCAGTTCTTC.

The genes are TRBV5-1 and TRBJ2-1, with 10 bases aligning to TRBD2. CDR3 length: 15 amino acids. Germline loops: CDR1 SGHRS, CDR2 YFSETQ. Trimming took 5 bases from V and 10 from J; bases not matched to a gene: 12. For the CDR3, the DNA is TGCGCCAGCAGACGGGGGGGGACTAGCGACACAGAGCAGTTCTTC. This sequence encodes CASRRGGTSDTEQFF.

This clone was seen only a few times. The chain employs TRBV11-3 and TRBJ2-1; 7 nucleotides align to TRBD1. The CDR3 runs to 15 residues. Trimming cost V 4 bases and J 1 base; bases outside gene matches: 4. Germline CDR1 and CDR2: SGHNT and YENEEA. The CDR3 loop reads CASSSGQISYNEQFF. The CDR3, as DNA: TGTGCCAGCAGCTCGGGACAGATTTCCTACAATGAGCAGTTCTTC. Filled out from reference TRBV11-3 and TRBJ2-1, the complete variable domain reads EAGVVQSPRYKIIEKKQPVAFWCNPISGHNTLYWYLQNLGQGPELLIRYENEEAVDDSQLPKDRFSAERLKGVDSTLKIQPAELGDSAVYLCASSSGQISYNEQFFGPGTRLTVL.

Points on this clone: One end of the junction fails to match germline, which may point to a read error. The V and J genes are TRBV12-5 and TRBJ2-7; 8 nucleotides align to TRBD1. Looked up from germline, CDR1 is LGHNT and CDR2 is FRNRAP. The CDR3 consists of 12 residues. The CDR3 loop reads CASGLGQGAVNF. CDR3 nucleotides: TGTGCTAGTGGTTTGGGGCAGGGGGCGGTGAACTTC.

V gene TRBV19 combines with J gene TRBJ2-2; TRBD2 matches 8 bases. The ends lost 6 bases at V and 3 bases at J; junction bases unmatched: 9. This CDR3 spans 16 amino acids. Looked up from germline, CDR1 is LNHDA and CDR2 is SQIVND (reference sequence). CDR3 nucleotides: TGTGCCAGTAGCAACAGCGGGAGTCGGGACACCGGGGAGCTGTTTTTT. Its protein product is CASSNSGSRDTGELFF.

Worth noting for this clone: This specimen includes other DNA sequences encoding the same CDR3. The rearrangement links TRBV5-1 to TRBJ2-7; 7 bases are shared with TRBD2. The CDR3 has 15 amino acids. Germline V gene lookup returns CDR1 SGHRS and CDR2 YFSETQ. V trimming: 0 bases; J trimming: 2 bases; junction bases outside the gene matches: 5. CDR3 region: CASSLGGGSPYEQYF. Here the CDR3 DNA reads TGCGCCAGCAGCTTGGGAGGCGGGAGCCCCTACGAGCAGTACTTC.

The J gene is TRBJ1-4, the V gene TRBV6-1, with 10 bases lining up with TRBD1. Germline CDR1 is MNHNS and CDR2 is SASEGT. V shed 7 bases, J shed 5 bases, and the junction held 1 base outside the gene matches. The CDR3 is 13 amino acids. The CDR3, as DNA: TGTGCCAGCAAGGGACAGGGGAATGAAAAACTGTTTTTT. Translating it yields CASKGQGNEKLFF.

The CDR3 nucleotides read TGCAGCGTTGGAAGGGGTGAGAACACCGGGGAGCTGTTTTTT. It codes for CSVGRGENTGELFF. The chain recombines TRBV29-1 with TRBJ2-2, with D perhaps TRBD1 (5 bases). Trimming took off 4 bases at V and 1 base at J, with 10 bases between the two ends. The CDR3 extends over 14 amino acids. CDR1 SQVTM and CDR2 ANQGSEA come from the germline V gene.

The CDR3 region has the DNA TGTGCCAGCTCACGTACTAGCGGGACGACGAACACCGGGGAGCTGTTTTTT. Encoded protein: CASSRTSGTTNTGELFF. The chain links TRBV18 to TRBJ2-2, with 10 bases identical to TRBD2. Germline V gives CDR1 KGHSH, CDR2 LQKENI. CDR3 length: 17 residues. V shed 4 bases and J 0 bases; nucleotides not matched to a gene: 5.

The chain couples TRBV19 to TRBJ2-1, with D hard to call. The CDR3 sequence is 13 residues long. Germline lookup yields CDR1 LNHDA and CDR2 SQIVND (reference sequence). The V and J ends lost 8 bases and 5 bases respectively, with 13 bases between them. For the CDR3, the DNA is TGTGCCAGTTCTTTGACAAGACACAATGAGCAGTTCTTC. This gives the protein CASSLTRHNEQFF.

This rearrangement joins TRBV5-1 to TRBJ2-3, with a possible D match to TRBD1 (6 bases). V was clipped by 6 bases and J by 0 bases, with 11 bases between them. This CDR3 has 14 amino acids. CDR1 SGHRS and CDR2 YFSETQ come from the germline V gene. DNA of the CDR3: TGCGCCAGCAAGACAGGCTCTAGCACAGATACGCAGTATTTT. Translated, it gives CASKTGSSTDTQYF.

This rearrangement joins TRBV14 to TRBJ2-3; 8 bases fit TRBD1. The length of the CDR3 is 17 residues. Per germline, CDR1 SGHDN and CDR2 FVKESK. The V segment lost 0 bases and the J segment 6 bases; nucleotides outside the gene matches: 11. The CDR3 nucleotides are TGTGCCAGCAGCCAAGACCCCACCAGACAGGGGCGGGATACGCAGTATTTT. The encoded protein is CASSQDPTRQGRDTQYF. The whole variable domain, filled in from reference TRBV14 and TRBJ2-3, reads EAGVTQFPSHSVIEKGQTVTLRCDPISGHDNLYWYRRVMGKEIKFLLHFVKESKQDESGMPNNRFLAERTGGTYSTLKVQPAELEDSGVYFCASSQDPTRQGRDTQYFGPGTRLTVL.

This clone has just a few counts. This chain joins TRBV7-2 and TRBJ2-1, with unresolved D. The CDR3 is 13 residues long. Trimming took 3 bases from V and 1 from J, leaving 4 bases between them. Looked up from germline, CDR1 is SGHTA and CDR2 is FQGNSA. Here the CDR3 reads CASSFSSYNEQFF. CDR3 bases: TGTGCCAGCAGCTTTTCATCCTACAATGAGCAGTTCTTC.

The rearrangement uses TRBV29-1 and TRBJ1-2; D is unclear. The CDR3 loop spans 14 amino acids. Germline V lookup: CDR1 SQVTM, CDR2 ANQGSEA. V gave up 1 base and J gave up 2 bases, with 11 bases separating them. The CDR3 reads CSVEAGRMNYGYTF. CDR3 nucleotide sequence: TGCAGCGTTGAAGCGGGCAGGATGAACTATGGCTACACCTTC.

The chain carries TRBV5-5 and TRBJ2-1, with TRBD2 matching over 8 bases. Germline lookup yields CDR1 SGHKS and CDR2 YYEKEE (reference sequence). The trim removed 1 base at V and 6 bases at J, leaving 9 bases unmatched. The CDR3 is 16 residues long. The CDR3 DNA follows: TGTGCCAGCAGCTTGTCACTAGCGGAGGGGCTCAATGAGCAGTTCTTC. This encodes CASSLSLAEGLNEQFF.

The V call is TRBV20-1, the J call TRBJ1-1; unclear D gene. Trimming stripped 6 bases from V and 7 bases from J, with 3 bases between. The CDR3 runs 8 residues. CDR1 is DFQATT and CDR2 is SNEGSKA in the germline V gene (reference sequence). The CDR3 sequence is CSASEAFF. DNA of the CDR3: TGCAGTGCCAGTGAAGCTTTCTTT.

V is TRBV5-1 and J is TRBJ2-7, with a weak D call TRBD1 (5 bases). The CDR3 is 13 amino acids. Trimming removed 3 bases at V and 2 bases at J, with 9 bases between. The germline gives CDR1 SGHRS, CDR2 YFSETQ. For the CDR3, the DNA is TGCGCCAGCAGCTCGACAGTGACCTACGAGCAGTACTTC. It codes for CASSSTVTYEQYF.